These 20 T cell receptor beta chains were all obtained from the same sample, sequenced in a study of human T cells and chemical hapten exposure. TCRdb re-analysed the RACE reads in MiXCR, keeping a single row per CDR3 protein. The table records about 130,000 distinct CDR3 sequences, roughly 9% of them present only once. Stated time point: healthy volunteer bleed at 2 weeks. Whole blood that had not been fractionated was the source of extracted total RNA. Sequencing used whole blood. Receptors originate from a male donor in good health. Some clones in this sample may be carry-over from other donors' samples.

Of note for this clonotype: A read error may account for a junction end that differs from germline. The V gene is TRBV3-1, the J gene TRBJ2-5; D possibly corresponds to TRBD2 (5 bases). Germline CDR1 reads LGHDT; CDR2 reads YNNKEL (reference sequence). The CDR3 runs to 14 residues. The DNA for the CDR3 is TGTGCCAGTAGCCAAGATCGGGGAGTGGAGACCCAGTACTTC. It is translated as CASSQDRGVETQYF.

This sequence joins TRBV7-9 and TRBJ2-5; perhaps TRBD2 as D (6 bases). CDR1 is SEHNR and CDR2 is FQNEAQ in the germline V gene (reference sequence). V was shortened by 2 bases and J by 5 bases, with 18 bases between the two germline ends. This CDR3 region has 16 residues. The CDR3 DNA reads TGTGCCAGCAGCTTAATAGCGGAAGGGCCAGATGAGACCCAGTACTTC. Amino acid sequence: CASSLIAEGPDETQYF. Based on the CDR3 plus reference TRBV7-9 and TRBJ2-5, the full variable domain is DTGVSQNPRHKITKRGQNVTFRCDPISEHNRLYWYRQTLGQGPEFLTYFQNEAQLEKSRLLSDRFSAERPKGSFSTLEIQRTEQGDSAMYLCASSLIAEGPDETQYFGPGTRLLVL.

Only a few counts were recorded for this clonotype. The chain has TRBV7-9 and TRBJ2-5; 8 bases map to TRBD1. The CDR3 has 16 residues. Trimming took 2 bases from V and 2 from J; bases not matched to a gene: 7. Per germline, CDR1 SEHNR and CDR2 FQNEAQ (reference sequence). For the CDR3, the DNA is TGTGCCAGCAGCTTATTGGTTGGGACAGGACAAGAGACCCAGTACTTC. Protein: CASSLLVGTGQETQYF.

This chain connects TRBV20-1 to TRBJ1-5; 8 nucleotides agree with TRBD1. V shed 6 bases, J shed 6 bases, and the junction held 13 bases outside the gene matches. The CDR3 is made up of 15 amino acids. The germline gives CDR1 DFQATT, CDR2 SNEGSKA (reference sequence). This CDR3 reads CSAAQGAAQGQPQHF. The CDR3 DNA is TGCAGTGCAGCCCAGGGGGCGGCTCAGGGTCAGCCCCAGCATTTT.

J is TRBJ2-7 and V is TRBV20-1; a weak D match, TRBD1 (6 bases). Germline lookup yields CDR1 DFQATT and CDR2 SNEGSKA (reference sequence). The CDR3 consists of 13 residues. V lost 2 bases, J lost 3 bases, and 11 bases lay in between. The CDR3 sequence is CSARQGYDYEQYF. DNA for the CDR3: TGCAGTGCTAGACAGGGGTACGACTACGAGCAGTACTTC.

This clonotype was seen repeatedly, ten times or more. The CDR3 nucleotides read TGCAGCGTTGGTCTAGCGGACCAAGAGACCCAGTACTTC. Its translation: CSVGLADQETQYF. The rearrangement links TRBV29-1 to TRBJ2-5, with TRBD2 identical over 7 bases. CDR3 length: 13 residues. Germline CDR1 reads SQVTM; CDR2 reads ANQGSEA. V was clipped by 4 bases and J by 0 bases; unmatched bases: 2.

This clonotype came up many times. This sequence joins TRBV2 and TRBJ2-5; D is unresolved. The CDR3 loop spans 13 amino acids. Trimming took off 2 bases at V and 2 bases at J, with 6 bases between the two ends. Per the germline V gene, CDR1 is SNHLY and CDR2 is FYNNEI. The CDR3 bases are TGTGCCAGCAGTGAACAACTACAAGAGACCCAGTACTTC. Translation: CASSEQLQETQYF.

The chain recombines TRBV2 with TRBJ1-5; 10 positions agree with TRBD1. CDR1 is SNHLY, CDR2 FYNNEI, per germline. The CDR3 has 16 residues. J lost 3 bases, V lost 4 bases, and 6 bases had no gene match. The CDR3 bases are TGTGCCAGCAGTGCCCAGGGACAGGGGCTCAATCAGCCCCAGCATTTT. Its protein product is CASSAQGQGLNQPQHF. The full variable domain, its missing parts supplied by reference TRBV2 and TRBJ1-5, is EPEVTQTPSHQVTQMGQEVILRCVPISNHLYFYWYRQILGQKVEFLVSFYNNEISEKSEIFDDQFSVERPDGSNFTLKIRSTKLEDSAMYFCASSAQGQGLNQPQHFGDGTRLSIL.

In its sample, this clonotype was seen a few times. This rearrangement joins TRBV6-5 to TRBJ1-6, with a tentative D call TRBD1 (6 bases). There are 18 residues in the CDR3. Trimming shortened V by 2 bases and J by 7 bases, and 21 bases separated the two germline ends. Germline V gene sequence: CDR1 MNHEY, CDR2 SVGAGI. The CDR3, as DNA: TGTGCCAGCAGTTACGAGGGAGGGGGGCGCCGCGGGAATTCACCCCTCCACTTT. This gives the protein CASSYEGGGRRGNSPLHF.

This clonotype was observed at least ten times. CDR3 DNA: TGTGCCAGCAGCCCCGGGCAGGACTACAATGAGCAGTTCTTC. Translating it yields CASSPGQDYNEQFF. J is TRBJ2-1 and V is TRBV4-2; D gene ambiguous. Trimming left V 4 bases short and J 3 bases short, with 10 bases between. The CDR3 runs to 14 residues. The germline V gene has CDR1 LGHNA and CDR2 YNFKEQ.

This clonotype was recorded many times. CDR3 loop: CASTHPAGINTGELFF. The CDR3 nucleotides are TGTGCCAGCACCCATCCTGCGGGGATAAACACCGGGGAGCTGTTTTTT. The chain joins TRBV12-3 or TRBV12-4 to TRBJ2-2; D perhaps matches TRBD2 (6 bases). The CDR3 is made up of 16 amino acids. Trimming took 7 bases from V and 2 from J, leaving 17 bases between them.

The chain joins TRBV7-9 to TRBJ2-7, with D possibly TRBD2 on 6 matching bases. Germline V lookup: CDR1 SEHNR, CDR2 FQNEAQ (reference sequence). V was shortened by 4 bases and J by 6 bases, with 16 bases between the two germline ends. This CDR3 has 14 residues. The DNA of the CDR3 is TGTGCCAGCAGCTCGCCGGGGGTTCCGGCCGAGCAGTACTTC. Amino acid sequence: CASSSPGVPAEQYF.

This clonotype came up a few times. The J gene is TRBJ1-5, the V gene TRBV27; tentatively, D is TRBD1 (6 bases). Trimming left V 3 bases short and J 2 bases short, with 11 bases between. Germline CDR1 MNHEY, CDR2 SMNVEV (reference sequence). CDR3 length: 15 residues. The CDR3 region has the DNA TGTGCCAGCAGTTTCGGGGGCCAGGGCAATCAGCCCCAGCATTTT. It translates to CASSFGGQGNQPQHF.

The rearrangement links TRBV12-5 to TRBJ2-3; 8 bases line up with TRBD2. CDR1 is LGHNT, CDR2 FRNRAP, per germline. The CDR3 consists of 16 residues. V gave up 0 bases and J gave up 5 bases; unmatched junction bases: 7. CDR3 bases: TGTGCTAGTGGTTTGGTGCTAGCGGGCTCGAGAGATACGCAGTATTTT. Its protein is CASGLVLAGSRDTQYF. Full variable domain (rest looked up from reference TRBV12-5 and TRBJ2-3): DARVTQTPRHKVTEMGQEVTMRCQPILGHNTVFWYRQTMMQGLELLAYFRNRAPLDDSGMPKDRFSAEMPDATLATLKIQPSEPRDSAVYFCASGLVLAGSRDTQYFGPGTRLTVL.

Only a few counts were recorded for this clonotype. The V gene is TRBV18, the J gene TRBJ2-2; weak D call: TRBD2 (6 bases). V lost 1 base to trimming and J lost 0 bases, with 15 bases between them. The CDR3 spans 18 residues. Germline CDR1 KGHSH, CDR2 LQKENI. The CDR3: CASSPQEGRGTNTGELFF. CDR3 sequence (DNA): TGTGCCAGCTCACCACAGGAGGGTAGGGGCACGAACACCGGGGAGCTGTTTTTT.

In its sample, this clonotype was seen a few times. V is TRBV25-1 and J is TRBJ1-1; D gene uncertain. Trimming shortened V by 1 base and J by 6 bases, and 12 bases separated the two germline ends. The CDR3 is 14 amino acids. Germline CDR1 and CDR2: MGHDK and SYGVNS. CDR3 nucleotides: TGTGCCAGCAGTGAATGGTCACCGGCCGCTGAAGCTTTCTTT. Translating gives CASSEWSPAAEAFF.

This clonotype was seen only a few times. The gene calls are TRBV6-2 or TRBV6-3 and TRBJ2-7; 7 nucleotides align to TRBD1. Germline CDR1 MNHEY, CDR2 SVGEGT. V shed 7 bases, J shed 2 bases, and the junction held 5 bases outside the gene matches. The CDR3 is 13 amino acids. The DNA of the CDR3 is TGTGCCAGCACTTGGACAGGCACCTACGAGCAGTACTTC. Its translation: CASTWTGTYEQYF.

This clonotype was seen only a few times. CDR3 DNA: TGCAGTGCTAGACCGGGGGGAGGGACCGGGGAGCTGTTTTTT. Amino acid sequence: CSARPGGGTGELFF. The chain joins TRBV20-1 to TRBJ2-2; 7 bases map to TRBD2. Trimming took 2 bases from V and 5 from J; bases not matched to a gene: 5. The CDR3 spans 14 residues. Germline V gene lookup returns CDR1 DFQATT and CDR2 SNEGSKA (reference sequence).

This clonotype showed up just a few times. The V gene is TRBV12-3 or TRBV12-4, the J gene TRBJ1-5; D remains ambiguous. V was trimmed by 5 bases and J by 3 bases, leaving 11 bases between them. This CDR3 contains 14 residues. The CDR3 protein is CASSRDASNQPQHF. CDR3 sequence (DNA): TGTGCCAGCAGTCGAGATGCCTCCAATCAGCCCCAGCATTTT.

This clonotype was recorded many times. The rearrangement joins TRBV27 to TRBJ2-4, with 7 bases lining up with TRBD1. Trimming took 6 bases from V and 0 from J; bases not matched to a gene: 11. CDR1 is MNHEY, CDR2 SMNVEV, per germline (reference sequence). The CDR3 spans 17 residues. CDR3 nucleotide sequence: TGTGCCAGCAGCCGGGACAGCGCCTCTCTAGCCAAAAACATTCAGTACTTC. It encodes CASSRDSASLAKNIQYF.